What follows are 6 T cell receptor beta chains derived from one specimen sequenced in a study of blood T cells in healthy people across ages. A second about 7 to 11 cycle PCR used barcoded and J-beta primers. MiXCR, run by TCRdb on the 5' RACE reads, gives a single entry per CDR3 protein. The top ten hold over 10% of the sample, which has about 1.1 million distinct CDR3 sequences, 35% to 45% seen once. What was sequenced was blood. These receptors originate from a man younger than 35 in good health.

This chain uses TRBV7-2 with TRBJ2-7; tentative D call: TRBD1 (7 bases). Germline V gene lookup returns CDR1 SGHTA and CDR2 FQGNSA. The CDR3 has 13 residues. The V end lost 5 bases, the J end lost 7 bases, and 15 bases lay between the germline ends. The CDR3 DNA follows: TGTGCCAGCAGCCCCATTTCAGGGGGGGAGCAGTACTTC. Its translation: CASSPISGGEQYF.

The CDR3 bases are TGTGCCAGCAGGAGAGGGGGGGGCTATAATGAGCAGTTCTTC. Residues: CASRRGGGYNEQFF. The V and J genes are TRBV2 and TRBJ2-1; D may be TRBD2 (7 bases). Germline V gene data show CDR1 as SNHLY and CDR2 as FYNNEI. V was clipped by 6 bases and J by 7 bases, with 16 bases between them. The CDR3 is 14 residues long.

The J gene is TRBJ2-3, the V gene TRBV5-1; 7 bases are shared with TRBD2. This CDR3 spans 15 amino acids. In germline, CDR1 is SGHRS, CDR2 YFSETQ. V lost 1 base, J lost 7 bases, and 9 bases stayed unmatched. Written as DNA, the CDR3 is TGCGCCAGCAGCTTGTCAGGACTAGACTCAAATACGCAGTATTTT. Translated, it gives CASSLSGLDSNTQYF.

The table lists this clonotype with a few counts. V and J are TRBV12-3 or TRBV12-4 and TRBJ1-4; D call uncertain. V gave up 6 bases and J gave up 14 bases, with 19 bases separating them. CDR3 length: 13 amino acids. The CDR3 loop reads CASRDELKRGLFF. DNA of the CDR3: TGTGCCAGCAGGGACGAACTGAAACGTGGTCTGTTTTTT.

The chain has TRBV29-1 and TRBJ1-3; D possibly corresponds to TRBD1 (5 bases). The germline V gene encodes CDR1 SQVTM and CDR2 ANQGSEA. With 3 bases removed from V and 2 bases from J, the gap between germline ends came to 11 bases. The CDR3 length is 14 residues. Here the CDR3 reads CSVDKGRAGNTIYF. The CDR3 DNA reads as TGCAGCGTTGATAAGGGGAGGGCTGGAAACACCATATATTTT.

The CDR3 sequence: CASSSGIGQGRQPQHF. As DNA, the CDR3 is TGTGCCAGCAGCTCGGGAATTGGACAGGGGAGGCAGCCCCAGCATTTT. The J gene is TRBJ1-5, the V gene TRBV5-5, with TRBD1 matching 9 bases. V was clipped by 3 bases and J by 7 bases; unmatched bases: 11. The CDR3 runs 16 residues. Germline CDR1 is SGHKS and CDR2 is YYEKEE (reference sequence).